Below are 18 T cell receptor beta chains sequenced from a single sample in a study of blood T cell repertoires in COVID-19. The repertoire was sequenced with immunoSEQ multiplex PCR; TCRdb's copy has only in-frame clones and lacks some. Of under 250,000 clones listed, roughly 80% are singletons. The sequencing sample was made of peripheral blood. The receptors originated from a woman in her 30s who had recovered from COVID-19.

J is TRBJ2-7 and V is TRBV23-1; no reliable D call. TRBV23-1 is recorded as an ORF, its role being uncertain. Trimming took 2 bases from V and 3 from J, leaving 8 bases between them. CDR3 length: 13 residues. As DNA, the CDR3 is TGCGCCAGCAGTCAAACGGTTTTCTACGAGCAGTACTTC. Translating it yields CASSQTVFYEQYF.

The chain links TRBV9 to TRBJ2-7, with 7 bases that match TRBD1. The trim removed 4 bases at V and 1 base at J, leaving 5 bases unmatched. This CDR3 has 14 residues. Looked up from germline, CDR1 is SGDLS and CDR2 is YYNGEE. The CDR3: CASSPRDSSYEQYF. The CDR3 DNA reads as TGTGCCAGCAGCCCACGGGACAGTTCCTACGAGCAGTACTTC. Based on the CDR3 plus reference TRBV9 and TRBJ2-7, the full variable domain is DSGVTQTPKHLITATGQRVTLRCSPRSGDLSVYWYQQSLDQGLQFLIQYYNGEERAKGNILERFSAQQFPDLHSELNLSSLELGDSALYFCASSPRDSSYEQYFGPGTRLTVT.

The gene calls are TRBV25-1 and TRBJ1-4, with 8 bases identical to TRBD1. The germline V gene encodes CDR1 MGHDK and CDR2 SYGVNS. This CDR3 is built from 15 residues. V was pared by 0 bases and J by 8 bases, with 5 bases of the junction left unmatched. The CDR3 spells CASSEYQGAREKLFF. For the CDR3, the DNA is TGTGCCAGCAGTGAATATCAGGGGGCGCGAGAAAAACTGTTTTTT.

This clone was detected once. The CDR3 DNA is TGTGCCAGCAGCTGGGATGACAGGGGGGATGGCTACACCTTC. Protein: CASSWDDRGDGYTF. The chain recombines TRBV7-2 with TRBJ1-2; TRBD1 agrees at 9 bases. V shed 4 bases and J 6 bases; nucleotides not matched to a gene: 6. The CDR3 is 14 residues long. The V gene's germline CDR1 is SGHTA and CDR2 FQGNSA.

The chain recombines TRBV6-4 with TRBJ2-2; D ambiguous. Germline V gives CDR1 MRHNA, CDR2 SNTAGT. The V gene lost 3 bases and the J gene lost 3 bases, with 8 bases spanning the gap. This CDR3 contains 14 residues. CDR3 bases: TGTGCCAGCAGTGAATCTGAGGACACCGGGGAGCTGTTTTTT. Amino acids: CASSESEDTGELFF.

The chain recombines TRBV5-1 with TRBJ2-5, with 15 bases matching TRBD2. This CDR3 is built from 16 residues. After removal of 4 bases from V and 5 bases from J, the junction contained 6 bases not matched to a gene. Per germline, CDR1 SGHRS and CDR2 YFSETQ. Here the CDR3 DNA reads TGCGCCAGCAGCCCAGGACTAGCGGGAGGGGAGGAGACCCAGTACTTC. Its translation is CASSPGLAGGEETQYF.

The chain couples TRBV4-1 to TRBJ2-2; D is uncertain. V dropped 4 bases and J dropped 5 bases, with 5 bases sitting between them. The CDR3 consists of 12 residues. Per germline, CDR1 MGHRA and CDR2 YSYEKL. The DNA of the CDR3 is TGCGCCAGCAGCCCTTATACCGGGGAGCTGTTTTTT. It yields the protein CASSPYTGELFF.

The J gene is TRBJ2-3, the V gene TRBV9; D unresolved. Germline loops: CDR1 SGDLS, CDR2 YYNGEE. This CDR3 has 12 residues. V lost 0 bases and J lost 4, with 3 bases in between. As DNA, the CDR3 is TGTGCCAGCAGCGTAGCCTCAGATACGCAGTATTTT. This sequence encodes CASSVASDTQYF.

The chain employs TRBV28 and TRBJ2-7; TRBD1 is a possible D gene (5 bases). V was cut by 2 bases and J by 2 bases, with 13 bases left in between. This CDR3 contains 15 residues. Germline assignment: CDR1 MDHEN and CDR2 SYDVKM. Written as DNA, the CDR3 is TGTGCCAGCAGTTTAGTAGCAGGGTTCGCCTACGAGCAGTACTTC. Amino acids: CASSLVAGFAYEQYF.

The chain is built from TRBV6-5 and TRBJ1-1; D gene ambiguous. Trimming took off 8 bases at V and 1 base at J, with 11 bases between the two ends. The CDR3 loop spans 13 amino acids. CDR1 and CDR2 (germline): MNHEY, SVGAGI. In DNA, the CDR3 is TGTGCCAGCTCGCCAGTACAGAACACTGAAGCTTTCTTT. Translating it yields CASSPVQNTEAFF.

The chain employs TRBV14 and TRBJ1-6; D unclear. Trimming took 1 base from V and 5 from J, leaving 12 bases between them. Germline V gene data show CDR1 as SGHDN and CDR2 as FVKESK. The CDR3 is 16 amino acids. CDR3 sequence: CASSQVGVPHNSPLHF. CDR3 nucleotide sequence: TGTGCCAGCAGCCAAGTCGGGGTTCCGCATAATTCACCCCTCCACTTT.

The chain couples TRBV29-1 to TRBJ2-1, with TRBD2 as a possible D gene (5 bases). This CDR3 has 12 amino acids. V lost 7 bases to trimming and J lost 7 bases, with 14 bases between them. The germline gives CDR1 SQVTM, CDR2 ANQGSEA. The CDR3 coding sequence is TGCAGCGGAGGGCCTCCCCTTAATGAGCAGTTCTTC. It is translated as CSGGPPLNEQFF.

In its sample, this clone was seen once. The chain links TRBV5-1 to TRBJ1-2, with 8 bases fitting TRBD1. Germline assignment: CDR1 SGHRS and CDR2 YFSETQ. J gave up 8 bases and V 2 bases, and 5 bases lay outside the gene matches. The CDR3 has 13 amino acids. The CDR3 reads CASSFQGARGYTF. The CDR3 DNA reads as TGCGCCAGCAGCTTTCAGGGGGCGAGGGGCTACACCTTC. Variable domain in full (rest from reference TRBV5-1 and TRBJ1-2): KAGVTQTPRYLIKTRGQQVTLSCSPISGHRSVSWYQQTPGQGLQFLFEYFSETQRNKGNFPGRFSGRQFSNSRSEMNVSTLELGDSALYLCASSFQGARGYTFGSGTRLTVV.

This clone was seen just once. The chain recombines TRBV28 with TRBJ1-2; D is undetermined. The V gene's germline CDR1 is MDHEN and CDR2 SYDVKM. V was shortened by 7 bases and J by 2 bases, with 14 bases between the two germline ends. This CDR3 region has 14 residues. The CDR3 DNA reads TGTGCCAGCATCATGGGAGGCAGAAACTATGGCTACACCTTC. Translated, it gives CASIMGGRNYGYTF.

This chain uses TRBV29-1 with TRBJ2-1, with TRBD2 as a possible D gene (5 bases). The CDR3 has 14 amino acids. V was clipped by 2 bases and J by 7 bases, with 15 bases between them. Germline loops: CDR1 SQVTM, CDR2 ANQGSEA. The CDR3 spells CSVEKRLATNEQFF. CDR3 nucleotide sequence: TGCAGCGTTGAAAAGAGGCTAGCAACGAATGAGCAGTTCTTC.

Worth noting for this clone: Given a much more abundant clone one base away, this may be a read error. The V call is TRBV12-3 or TRBV12-4, the J call TRBJ2-7; D remains unclear. V was clipped by 5 bases and J by 3 bases, with 5 bases between them. The CDR3 spans 11 residues. The CDR3 loop is CASSVNYEQYF. The CDR3 DNA follows: TGTGCCAGCAGTGTTAACTACGAGCAGTACTTC.

This chain uses TRBV19 with TRBJ2-1; possible D gene TRBD1, 5 bases. The V end lost 2 bases, the J end lost 8 bases, and 7 bases lay between the germline ends. The CDR3 sequence is 12 residues long. Germline-derived CDR1 and CDR2 are LNHDA and SQIVND (reference sequence). In DNA, the CDR3 is TGTGCCAGTAGTATATGGGGCTATGAGCAGTTCTTC. This gives the protein CASSIWGYEQFF. Variable domain in full (rest from reference TRBV19 and TRBJ2-1): DGGITQSPKYLFRKEGQNVTLSCEQNLNHDAMYWYRQDPGQGLRLIYYSQIVNDFQKGDIAEGYSVSREKKESFPLTVTSAQKNPTAFYLCASSIWGYEQFFGPGTRLTVL.

CDR3 DNA sequence: TGCGCCAGCAGATTAGCGGGCTTCCAAGAGACCCAGTACTTC. Translation: CASRLAGFQETQYF. This sequence joins TRBV5-1 and TRBJ2-5; 7 bases agree with TRBD2. V shed 5 bases, J shed 1 base, and the junction held 5 bases outside the gene matches. The CDR3 has 14 amino acids. The germline gives CDR1 SGHRS, CDR2 YFSETQ.